This paragraph reports one T cell receptor (beta chain). This could be a read error, since a much larger clone is one nucleotide away. This sample was taken from a study of blood T cells in healthy people across ages. In the study overall: Through template switching, about one barcoded beta molecule was captured per two T cells, as measured in model experiments.

Sample-barcoded 5' priming and a J-beta primer mix drove a second PCR of about 7 to 12 cycles. Each cDNA molecule carried a tag from a template-switch adaptor that contained 12 random nucleotides. TCRdb analysed the 5' RACE reads with MiXCR anew, one entry per CDR3 protein. The top ten clones hold over 15% of a sample with about 780,000 distinct CDR3 sequences, 46% of them seen once. This receptor was identified in a man older than 75 in good health. The material sequenced was blood.

CDR3 protein: CATGTSTYNEQFF. The CDR3 nucleotides are TGTGCCACCGGGACTAGCACCTACAATGAGCAGTTCTTC. V is TRBV6-5 and J is TRBJ2-1; TRBD2 aligns across 9 bases. The length of the CDR3 is 13 residues. The germline V gene encodes CDR1 MNHEY and CDR2 SVGAGI. Trimming cost V 10 bases and J 2 bases; bases outside gene matches: 3.